A selection of T cell receptor beta chains follows, all from one sample in a study of beta chain features in type 1 diabetes. The method was immunoSEQ multiplex PCR; TCRdb's version includes in-frame clones alone and lacks a portion of them. The table has roughly 450,000 clones, 9.5% to 12% seen once. The sample taken for sequencing was naive CD4+ T cells from blood. All receptors come from a woman aged 18-29 years in good health. The CDR3 runs from the conserved cysteine through the conserved F or W.

j_call	v_call	cdr3_aa
TRBJ2-1	TRBV5-1	CASSQGLAGSYNEQFF
TRBJ2-6	TRBV5-6	CASILSGANVLTF
TRBJ1-5	TRBV15	CATSRDQGEEPQHF
TRBJ2-5	TRBV5-4	CASSRKIEETQYF
TRBJ2-2	TRBV6-5	CASSFDRSGTGELFF
TRBJ2-6	TRBV28	CASGRPGQSSGANVLTF
TRBJ2-5	TRBV7-3	CASSTGLAGGPGETQYF
TRBJ2-7	TRBV19	CASSIQSYYEQYF
TRBJ1-1	TRBV7-9	CASSLRDTEAFF
TRBJ1-5	TRBV5-6	CASSLGDSKSQHF
TRBJ1-1	TRBV7-3	CASSQRPGTNTEAFF
TRBJ1-5	TRBV7-2	CASSLAPGTGNQPQHF
TRBJ2-7	TRBV4-2	CASRRLAGAYEQYF
TRBJ2-6	TRBV4-3	CASSHDRKGANVLTF
TRBJ2-3	TRBV27	CASSPGLGSGTQYF
TRBJ1-5	TRBV7-9	CASSPGTAGNQPQHF
TRBJ1-2	TRBV28	CASSLTIYGYTF
TRBJ1-1	TRBV30	CAWSGRLWNTEAFF
TRBJ2-1	TRBV14	CASSQVWYNEQFF
TRBJ2-7	TRBV2	CASSVQGLAGQEEYF
TRBJ1-4	TRBV19	CASSAGQQKLFF
TRBJ2-7	TRBV2	CASRRDSNTYEQYF
TRBJ2-1	TRBV7-2	CASSPSGQVPGQFF
TRBJ2-2	TRBV29-1	CSVGVGLANTGELFF
TRBJ1-1	TRBV2	CASSLYTTEAFF
TRBJ2-2	TRBV30	CAWEGTGGRGELFF
TRBJ1-1	TRBV4-3	CASSQDAGRGNTEAFF
TRBJ2-1	TRBV9	CASSVAGSYNEQFF
TRBJ2-3	TRBV2	CASRGPGSDTQYF
TRBJ1-6	TRBV9	CASSVEGQGGSPLHF
TRBJ2-2	TRBV25-1	CASSRGSTGELFF
TRBJ2-1	TRBV5-1	CASRPSYNEQFF
TRBJ2-5	TRBV5-1	CASNAKSQETQYF
TRBJ1-6	TRBV19	CASSTRDSNNSPLHF
TRBJ1-6	TRBV7-2	CASSYQGGDSPLHF
TRBJ1-3	TRBV7-9	CATTLRDNRFSGNTIYF
TRBJ1-1	TRBV7-2	CASSLVNTYTEAFF
-	TRBV29-1	CSVEEASYEQYF
TRBJ2-1	TRBV13	CACGRGDRQFF
TRBJ2-5	TRBV7-7	CASSLRVSETQYF
TRBJ2-7	TRBV27	CASSRQGRDEQYF
TRBJ1-2	TRBV27	CASSFRGSSYGYTF
TRBJ2-4	TRBV29-1	CSAEGEAKNIQYF
TRBJ2-3	TRBV15	CATSRRQTDTQYF
TRBJ2-3	TRBV5-4	CASSPTTRGLSTDTQYF
TRBJ1-3	TRBV2	CASSMEATIYF
TRBJ1-3	TRBV29-1	CSVHTPREGNTIYF
TRBJ2-5	TRBV7-7	CASSLMGTQYF
TRBJ2-1	TRBV7-9	CASSLGRTGVSSYNEQFF
TRBJ1-2	TRBV4-1	CASRNPGQGGGYTF
TRBJ1-2	TRBV30	CAWRVLGGYTF
TRBJ2-3	TRBV6-5	CASSYPPVGGQQYF
TRBJ2-2	TRBV29-1	CSGQQGNTGELFF
TRBJ1-4	TRBV5-1	CASSFGDTNEKLFF
TRBJ2-3	TRBV7-3	CASSFHPSGADTQYF
TRBJ2-5	TRBV7-9	CASSPRDRAPRTQYF
TRBJ1-2	TRBV18	CASSPRSGGGGVNYGYTF
TRBJ1-1	TRBV5-1	CASSPNIGTEAFF
TRBJ1-2	TRBV30	CAWTRQVDGYTF
TRBJ2-1	TRBV15	CATSRDPWQTNEQFF